The 26 T cell receptor beta chains in this list originate from one sample, sequenced in a study of a mutant IDH1 vaccine in newly diagnosed glioma. Time point described: week 47, end of study. In every dose of vaccine, 300 ug of mutant IDH1 20-mer peptide was given alongside topical imiquimod. Sequencing was performed with immunoSEQ multiplex PCR; in TCRdb, only in-frame clones are kept and a portion is missing. This table holds around 54,000 clones, 80% to 85% found once. What these receptors recognize is not known. The sample here was PBMCs, taken from a glioma patient whose treatment included an IDH1 peptide vaccine. The receptors here all came from a woman aged 45-65 years with glioma.

The V gene is TRBV2, the J gene TRBJ2-2; 8 nucleotides align to TRBD1. Germline trimming cut 2 bases from V and 2 bases from J; bases unmatched to any gene: 7. The CDR3 covers 17 residues. CDR1 SNHLY and CDR2 FYNNEI come from the germline V gene. The CDR3 region has the DNA TGTGCCAGCAGTGAAACGGACAGGGCCGCCAACACCGGGGAGCTGTTTTTT. This gives the protein CASSETDRAANTGELFF.

The chain has TRBV2 and TRBJ1-2; no definite D call. Looked up from germline, CDR1 is SNHLY and CDR2 is FYNNEI. The CDR3 sequence is 15 residues long. Trimming took off 1 base at V and 2 bases at J, with 11 bases between the two ends. Here the CDR3 DNA reads TGTGCCAGCAGTGAAGAGGTATGGGGAAACTATGGCTACACCTTC. Amino acid sequence: CASSEEVWGNYGYTF.

V and J are TRBV7-9 and TRBJ2-3; TRBD1 matches 9 bases. The CDR3 length is 16 residues. Trimming took 5 bases from V and 4 from J; bases not matched to a gene: 10. Germline lookup yields CDR1 SEHNR and CDR2 FQNEAQ (reference sequence). This chain's CDR3 is CASSPMKTGGADTQYF. The CDR3 DNA sequence: TGTGCCAGCAGCCCCATGAAGACAGGGGGTGCAGATACGCAGTATTTT.

The DNA for the CDR3 is TGTGCCAGCAGTTACCTCATGCGGGGGAACACCGGGGAGCTGTTTTTT. Amino acids: CASSYLMRGNTGELFF. The chain links TRBV6-6 to TRBJ2-2; maybe TRBD2 (6 bases). There are 16 residues in the CDR3. Per germline, CDR1 MNHNY and CDR2 SVGAGI (reference sequence). Trimming took off 2 bases at V and 1 base at J, with 11 bases between the two ends.

The chain couples TRBV18 to TRBJ1-1, with D tentatively TRBD1 (5 bases). In germline, CDR1 is KGHSH, CDR2 LQKENI. The V and J ends lost 5 bases and 2 bases respectively, with 18 bases between them. The CDR3 spans 16 residues. The DNA for the CDR3 is TGTGCCAGCTCATCCGGACACATTCAGGTTAACACTGAAGCTTTCTTT. It translates to CASSSGHIQVNTEAFF.

The CDR3 protein is CASSPAAGETQYF. Here the CDR3 DNA reads TGTGCCAGCAGCCCCGCGGCAGGTGAGACCCAGTACTTC. This chain links TRBV4-2 with TRBJ2-5; the D is unclear. The CDR3 spans 13 residues. With 4 bases removed from V and 5 bases from J, the gap between germline ends came to 11 bases. Germline V gene data show CDR1 as LGHNA and CDR2 as YNFKEQ.

The sample holds one count of this clone. This chain links TRBV5-6 with TRBJ1-1; 8 nucleotides match TRBD1. CDR1 SGHDT and CDR2 YYEEEE come from the germline V gene. The CDR3 contains 14 residues. V shed 5 bases, J shed 1 base, and the junction held 4 bases outside the gene matches. DNA for the CDR3: TGTGCCAGCAGTCGAGACAGGGGGAACACTGAAGCTTTCTTT. Amino acids: CASSRDRGNTEAFF.

J is TRBJ2-1 and V is TRBV6-5; D remains ambiguous. The CDR3 spans 13 residues. Trimming took 2 bases from V and 6 from J, leaving 8 bases between them. Germline loops: CDR1 MNHEY, CDR2 SVGAGI. The CDR3 DNA sequence: TGTGCCAGCAGTTACCTTCTCCGCAATGAGCAGTTCTTC. It specifies CASSYLLRNEQFF.

This rearrangement joins TRBV5-1 to TRBJ2-3; TRBD2 matches at 10 bases. This CDR3 is built from 14 residues. V lost 6 bases, J lost 8 bases, and 9 bases stayed unmatched. The V gene's germline CDR1 is SGHRS and CDR2 YFSETQ. CDR3 region: CASMSSGGSGTQYF. As DNA, the CDR3 is TGCGCCAGCATGTCTAGCGGGGGTTCGGGTACGCAGTATTTT. The full variable domain, with the rest looked up from reference TRBV5-1 and TRBJ2-3, is KAGVTQTPRYLIKTRGQQVTLSCSPISGHRSVSWYQQTPGQGLQFLFEYFSETQRNKGNFPGRFSGRQFSNSRSEMNVSTLELGDSALYLCASMSSGGSGTQYFGPGTRLTVL.

The chain uses TRBV5-1 and TRBJ2-5, with a weak D call TRBD1 (6 bases). This CDR3 is built from 15 residues. CDR1 SGHRS and CDR2 YFSETQ come from the germline V gene. V was shortened by 2 bases and J by 4 bases, with 15 bases between the two germline ends. Written as DNA, the CDR3 is TGCGCCAGCAGCTTTGGCCAGGGGTCGGGAGAGACCCAGTACTTC. Its translation is CASSFGQGSGETQYF.

This chain joins TRBV7-9 and TRBJ2-1; D gene ambiguous. This CDR3 is built from 12 residues. CDR1 and CDR2 from the germline V gene are SEHNR and FQNEAQ (reference sequence). V lost 5 bases, J lost 6 bases, and 8 bases lay in between. CDR3 DNA sequence: TGTGCCAGCAGCAAAACCCCCAATGAGCAGTTCTTC. It encodes CASSKTPNEQFF.

J is TRBJ2-5 and V is TRBV4-1; D may be TRBD1 or TRBD2 (5 bases each). The V and J ends lost 1 base and 5 bases respectively, with 11 bases between them. CDR3 length: 14 residues. Germline loops: CDR1 MGHRA, CDR2 YSYEKL. In DNA, the CDR3 is TGCGCCAGCAGCCAAGGACCAGGGACGGAGACCCAGTACTTC. This sequence encodes CASSQGPGTETQYF.

The chain couples TRBV6-1 to TRBJ1-5, with 8 bases identical to TRBD1. CDR1 is MNHNS, CDR2 SASEGT, per germline. The CDR3 extends over 15 amino acids. J was trimmed by 8 bases and V by 5 bases; bases with no gene match: 11. CDR3 amino acids: CASSRQGPGIEPQHF. CDR3 in DNA: TGTGCCAGCAGTCGACAGGGGCCCGGGATAGAGCCCCAGCATTTT.

The genes are TRBV6-5 and TRBJ1-3, with unresolved D. V was trimmed by 4 bases and J by 2 bases, leaving 12 bases between them. CDR3 length equals 15 residues. The germline V gene encodes CDR1 MNHEY and CDR2 SVGAGI. CDR3 in amino acids: CASSFDPNTGNTIYF. The DNA of the CDR3 is TGTGCCAGCAGTTTCGACCCGAACACTGGAAACACCATATATTTT.

The chain is built from TRBV5-4 and TRBJ1-6; D may be TRBD1 (6 bases). Germline lookup yields CDR1 SGHNT and CDR2 YYREEE (reference sequence). Trimming took 3 bases from V and 9 from J, leaving 10 bases between them. The CDR3 has 13 residues. CDR3 sequence reads: CASSSGQISPLHF. The DNA of the CDR3 is TGTGCCAGCAGCTCCGGACAGATTTCACCCCTCCACTTT.

This clone occurred a few times. J is TRBJ1-5 and V is TRBV10-3; tentatively, D is TRBD1 (5 bases). There are 16 residues in the CDR3. The V end lost 0 bases, the J end lost 0 bases, and 9 bases lay between the germline ends. Germline values: CDR1 ENHRY, CDR2 SYGVKD. As DNA, the CDR3 is TGTGCCATCAGTGAGTCAGGAGGGGTTAGCAATCAGCCCCAGCATTTT. Protein sequence: CAISESGGVSNQPQHF.

The chain joins TRBV7-9 to TRBJ1-5, with D perhaps matching TRBD1 (5 bases). The CDR3 runs to 12 residues. The germline V gene encodes CDR1 SEHNR and CDR2 FQNEAQ (reference sequence). The ends were cut back, 4 bases at V and 4 bases at J, with 5 bases in the middle. The CDR3 coding sequence is TGTGCCAGCAGCTCAGGGAATCAGCCCCAGCATTTT. This encodes CASSSGNQPQHF.

This clone was counted a single time. The rearrangement joins TRBV29-1 to TRBJ2-1; 11 bases match TRBD2. Germline CDR1 SQVTM, CDR2 ANQGSEA. The CDR3 is 14 residues long. V gave up 7 bases and J gave up 6 bases; unmatched junction bases: 8. The CDR3 sequence is CSAERLAGGNEQFF. In DNA form, the CDR3 reads TGCAGCGCCGAACGCCTAGCGGGGGGCAATGAGCAGTTCTTC.

The rearrangement joins TRBV6-6 to TRBJ2-1, with 9 nucleotides matching TRBD2. Germline assignment: CDR1 MNHNY and CDR2 SVGAGI (reference sequence). The V segment lost 4 bases and the J segment 4 bases; nucleotides outside the gene matches: 5. CDR3 length: 15 amino acids. The CDR3 loop is CASSLSGGPYNEQFF. The CDR3 bases are TGTGCCAGCAGTTTAAGCGGGGGGCCATACAATGAGCAGTTCTTC.

The V and J genes are TRBV10-3 and TRBJ1-5, with 9 bases identical to TRBD1. Germline assignment: CDR1 ENHRY and CDR2 SYGVKD. V trimming: 6 bases; J trimming: 5 bases; junction bases outside the gene matches: 5. The length of the CDR3 is 14 residues. The CDR3 loop is CAIREDRGDQPQHF. The CDR3 coding sequence is TGTGCCATCAGGGAGGACAGGGGAGATCAGCCCCAGCATTTT.

The chain employs TRBV10-3 and TRBJ2-3, with 7 bases that match TRBD2. V shed 6 bases, J shed 6 bases, and the junction held 12 bases outside the gene matches. Germline lookup yields CDR1 ENHRY and CDR2 SYGVKD. The CDR3 loop spans 15 amino acids. The CDR3 loop reads CAIRGGTFEGDTQYF. The CDR3 DNA reads TGTGCCATCAGGGGAGGGACCTTCGAGGGGGATACGCAGTATTTT.

The CDR3 region is CATSSGTLQPLHF. CDR3 bases: TGTGCCACCAGCAGTGGGACACTACAACCCCTCCACTTT. This chain connects TRBV15 to TRBJ1-6; perhaps TRBD1 as D (6 bases). Trimming took off 3 bases at V and 12 bases at J, with 12 bases between the two ends. This CDR3 has 13 amino acids. Germline CDR1 LNHNV, CDR2 YYDKDF (reference sequence).

The V and J genes are TRBV7-2 and TRBJ1-2; maybe TRBD1 (6 bases). The germline CDR1 and CDR2 sequences are SGHTA and FQGNSA. The CDR3 is made up of 14 amino acids. V dropped 5 bases and J dropped 8 bases, with 18 bases sitting between them. Here the CDR3 DNA reads TGTGCCAGCAGCCCAGGGGCAGCCCCCGGAGGCTACACCTTC. This translates into CASSPGAAPGGYTF.

The genes are TRBV2 and TRBJ1-1, with D possibly being TRBD1 (5 bases). Germline-derived CDR1 and CDR2 are SNHLY and FYNNEI. Trimming stripped 8 bases from V and 0 bases from J, with 13 bases between. The CDR3 is 14 residues long. The CDR3: CASRSRALNTEAFF. The CDR3 DNA sequence: TGTGCCAGCCGAAGCAGGGCCCTGAACACTGAAGCTTTCTTT.

This clone was seen just once. V gene TRBV6-5 combines with J gene TRBJ1-6; 7 nucleotides align to TRBD1. The CDR3 extends over 15 amino acids. J lost 3 bases, V lost 8 bases, and 7 bases had no gene match. Germline CDR1 MNHEY, CDR2 SVGAGI. The CDR3 nucleotides read TGTGCCAGCGGTCTCGCAGGGGGCTATAATTCACCCCTCCACTTT. Protein sequence: CASGLAGGYNSPLHF.

This clone has a handful of counts. V and J are TRBV5-1 and TRBJ1-1; no clear D gene. CDR1 SGHRS and CDR2 YFSETQ come from the germline V gene. The V and J ends lost 6 bases and 7 bases respectively, with 16 bases between them. This CDR3 comprises 13 residues. For the CDR3, the DNA is TGCGCCAGCATTCCGCCCTCCGGAGTTGAAGCTTTCTTT. Translated, it gives CASIPPSGVEAFF.